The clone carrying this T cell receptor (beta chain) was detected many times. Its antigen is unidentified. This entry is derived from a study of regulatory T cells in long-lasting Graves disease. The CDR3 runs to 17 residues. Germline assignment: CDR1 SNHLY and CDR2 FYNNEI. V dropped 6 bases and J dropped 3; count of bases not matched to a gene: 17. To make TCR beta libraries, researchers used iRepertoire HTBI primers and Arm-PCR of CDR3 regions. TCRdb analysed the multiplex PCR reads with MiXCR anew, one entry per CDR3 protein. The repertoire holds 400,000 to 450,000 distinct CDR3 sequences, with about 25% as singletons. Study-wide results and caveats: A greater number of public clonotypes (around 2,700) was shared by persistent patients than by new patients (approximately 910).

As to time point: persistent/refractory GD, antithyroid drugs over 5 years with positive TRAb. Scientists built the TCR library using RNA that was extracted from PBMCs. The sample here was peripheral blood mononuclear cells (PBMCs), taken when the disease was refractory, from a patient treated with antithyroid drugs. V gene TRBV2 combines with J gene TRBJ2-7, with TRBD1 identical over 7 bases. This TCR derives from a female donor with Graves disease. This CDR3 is CASRQTGLAANFYEQYF. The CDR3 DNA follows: TGTGCCAGCAGACAGACAGGGCTCGCCGCGAACTTCTACGAGCAGTACTTC.